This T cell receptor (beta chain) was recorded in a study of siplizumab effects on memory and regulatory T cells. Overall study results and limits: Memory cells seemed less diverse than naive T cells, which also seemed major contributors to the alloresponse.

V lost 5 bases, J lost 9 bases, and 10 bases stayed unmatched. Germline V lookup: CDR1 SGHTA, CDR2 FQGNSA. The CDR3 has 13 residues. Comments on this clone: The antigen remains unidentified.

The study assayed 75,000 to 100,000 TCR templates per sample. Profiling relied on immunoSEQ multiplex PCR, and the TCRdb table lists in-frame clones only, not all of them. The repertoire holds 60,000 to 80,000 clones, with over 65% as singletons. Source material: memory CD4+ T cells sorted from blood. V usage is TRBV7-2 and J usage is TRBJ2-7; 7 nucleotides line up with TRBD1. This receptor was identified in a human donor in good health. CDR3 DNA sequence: TGTGCCAGCAGCCAGGAGTCACAGGGGAGGCAGTACTTC. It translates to CASSQESQGRQYF.